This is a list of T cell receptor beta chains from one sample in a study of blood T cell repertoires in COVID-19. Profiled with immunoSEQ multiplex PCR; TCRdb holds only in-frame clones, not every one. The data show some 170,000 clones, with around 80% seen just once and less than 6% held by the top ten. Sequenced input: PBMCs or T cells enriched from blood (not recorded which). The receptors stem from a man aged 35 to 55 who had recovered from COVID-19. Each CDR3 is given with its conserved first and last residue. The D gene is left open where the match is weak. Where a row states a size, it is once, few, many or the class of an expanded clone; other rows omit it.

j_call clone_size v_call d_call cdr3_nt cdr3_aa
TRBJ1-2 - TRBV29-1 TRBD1 TGCAGCGTACACGGGGGACAGGGGGCGACAGTCTATGGCTACACCTTC CSVHGGQGATVYGYTF
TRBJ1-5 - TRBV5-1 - TGCGCCAGCAGCTTGGAAGGTTTGCAGGGCAATCAGCCCCAGCATTTT CASSLEGLQGNQPQHF
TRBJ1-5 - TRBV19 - TGTGCCAGTAGTATGTGGTTAGGATCGGGTCAGCCCCAGCATTTT CASSMWLGSGQPQHF
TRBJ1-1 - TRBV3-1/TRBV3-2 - TGTGCCAGCAGCCAACTTTTCTATTCGAACACTGAAGCTTTCTTT CASSQLFYSNTEAFF
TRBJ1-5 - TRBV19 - TGTGCCAGTAGTCCCCCGGAGGGAAAAGGGAATCAGCCCCAGCATTTT CASSPPEGKGNQPQHF
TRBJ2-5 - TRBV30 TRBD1 TGTGCCTGGAGTGTACTTAAGGCCAAACAGGGGGAGACCCAGTACTTC CAWSVLKAKQGETQYF
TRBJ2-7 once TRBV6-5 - TGTGCCAGCTTACAAGACAGGATTAGGGACGAGCAGTACTTC CASLQDRIRDEQYF
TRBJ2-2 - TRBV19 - TGTGCCAGTAATTTGGGTCGGGGCACCGGGGAGCTGTTTTTT CASNLGRGTGELFF
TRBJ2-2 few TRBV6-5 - TGTGCCAGCAGTTACTTAGTCGGGGAGCTGTTTTTT CASSYLVGELFF
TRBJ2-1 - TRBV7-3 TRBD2 TGTGCCAGCAGCCCAGCGGGGGGGAGCTACAATGAGCAGTTCTTC CASSPAGGSYNEQFF
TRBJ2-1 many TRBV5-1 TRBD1 TGCGCCAGCAGCTTGGCCCCCCCGACAGGGGTATACAATGAGCAGTTCTTC CASSLAPPTGVYNEQFF
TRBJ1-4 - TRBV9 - TGTGCCAGCAGCGTAGGGACAAGGATTAATGAAAAACTGTTTTTT CASSVGTRINEKLFF
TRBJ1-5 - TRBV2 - TGTGCCAGCGTCTTGGGCCTACTCAATCAGCCCCAGCATTTT CASVLGLLNQPQHF
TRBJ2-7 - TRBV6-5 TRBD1 TGTGCCAGCAGTTGGGACCCGGACAGGAAAGCCTACGAGCAGTACTTC CASSWDPDRKAYEQYF
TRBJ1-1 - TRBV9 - TGTGCCAGCAGCGGGGGGAGGACTCTCATGAACACTGAAGCTTTCTTT CASSGGRTLMNTEAFF
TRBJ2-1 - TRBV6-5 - TGTGCCAGCAAGGAGCGGTGGAGCTCCTACAATGAGCAGTTCTTC CASKERWSSYNEQFF
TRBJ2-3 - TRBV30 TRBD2 TGTGCCTGGAGTGTGGTAGCGGGGGTCACAGATACGCAGTATTTT CAWSVVAGVTDTQYF
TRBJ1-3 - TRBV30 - TGTGCCTGGAGCCAAGGGGGTTCTGGAAACACCATATATTTT CAWSQGGSGNTIYF
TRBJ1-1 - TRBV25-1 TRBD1 TGTGCCAGCAGTGATGGACAGGGGGTGGAGGTAGCTTTCTTT CASSDGQGVEVAFF
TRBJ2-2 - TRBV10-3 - TGTGCCATCAACCCTCGCCCTGACTCCTCCGGGGAGCTGTTTTTT CAINPRPDSSGELFF
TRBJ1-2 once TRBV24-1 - TGTGCCACCAGTGATGGAACTAAGGGTTATATCGGAGGTGGCTACACCTTC CATSDGTKGYIGGGYTF
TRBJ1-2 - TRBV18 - TGTGCCAGCTCACAGGGGGGACTATATGGCTACACCTTC CASSQGGLYGYTF
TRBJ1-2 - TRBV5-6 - TGTGCCAGCACCGACGGAAGAGGCTATGGCTACACCTTC CASTDGRGYGYTF
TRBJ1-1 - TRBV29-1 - TGCAGCTCTAGGGGGGGCCGAGAGAACACTGAAGCTTTCTTT CSSRGGRENTEAFF
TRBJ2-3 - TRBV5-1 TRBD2 TGCGCCAGCAACCGACTAGCGGGGGTAGCAGATACGCAGTATTTT CASNRLAGVADTQYF
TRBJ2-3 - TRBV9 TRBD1 TGTGCCAGCAGCCCGGGGACAGGGCTCCTCTTAAGCACAGATACGCAGTATTTT CASSPGTGLLLSTDTQYF
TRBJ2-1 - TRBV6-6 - TGTGCCAGCAGTCTTACTTATATACTTAAGGAGTCCTACAATGAGCAGTTCTTC CASSLTYILKESYNEQFF
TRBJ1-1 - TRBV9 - TGTGCCAGCAGCGCACGGGGACACTTGAACACTGAAGCTTTCTTT CASSARGHLNTEAFF
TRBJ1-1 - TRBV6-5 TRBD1 TGTGCCAGCACCTCGGGACAGTTGAACACTGAAGCTTTCTTT CASTSGQLNTEAFF
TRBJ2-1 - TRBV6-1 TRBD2 TGTGCCAGCAGTGACCGCCTAGCGGGATACTCCTACAATGAGCAGTTCTTC CASSDRLAGYSYNEQFF
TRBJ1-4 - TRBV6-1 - TGTGCCAGCAGTGAAGCGGCAAGAAACGAAAAACTGTTTTTT CASSEAARNEKLFF
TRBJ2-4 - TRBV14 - TGTGCCAGCAGCCAGAGTATGAGGAGGGCCAAAAACATTCAGTACTTC CASSQSMRRAKNIQYF
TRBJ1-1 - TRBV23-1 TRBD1 TGCGCCAGCAGTCCCTTAAGGGGGCTGAGGAACACTGAAGCTTTCTTT CASSPLRGLRNTEAFF
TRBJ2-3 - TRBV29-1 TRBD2 TGCAGCGTTTGTTCCGGCGGGGGAATAGATACGCAGTATTTT CSVCSGGGIDTQYF
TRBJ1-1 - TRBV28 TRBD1 TGTGCCAGCAGTTCGGGGACAGGGGAGAACACTGAAGCTTTCTTT CASSSGTGENTEAFF
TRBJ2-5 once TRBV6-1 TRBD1 TGTGCCAGCAGTGAAGCGGTGGGGGACAGGGGGGAGACCCAGTACTTC CASSEAVGDRGETQYF
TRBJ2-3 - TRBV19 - TGTGCCAGTACGGCCGGGCAGGGTGGCACAGATACGCAGTATTTT CASTAGQGGTDTQYF
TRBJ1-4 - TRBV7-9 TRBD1 TGTGCCAGCAGTGATACAGGGGGACGGGAAAAACTGTTTTTT CASSDTGGREKLFF
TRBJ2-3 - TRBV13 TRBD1 TGTGCCAGCAGCACACGAGGGGACAGGGACGCAGATACGCAGTATTTT CASSTRGDRDADTQYF
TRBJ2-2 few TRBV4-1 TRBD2 TGCGCCAGCAGCCGGAGTTTACTAGCGGGGGGGCCGAACACCGGGGAGCTGTTTTTT CASSRSLLAGGPNTGELFF
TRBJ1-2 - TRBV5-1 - TGCGCCAGCAGCTACGGAGGGCTTGGCTACACCTTC CASSYGGLGYTF
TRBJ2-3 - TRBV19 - TGTGCCAGTAGCCTTGGCAGGGGCCGAGATACGCAGTATTTT CASSLGRGRDTQYF
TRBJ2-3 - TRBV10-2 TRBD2 TGCGCCAGTACCCAAGGGGGGGGACTAGCGGGGGCCCACACAGATACGCAGTATTTT CASTQGGGLAGAHTDTQYF
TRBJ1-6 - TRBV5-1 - TGCGCCAGCAGCTTGGGACAGTATAATTCACCCCTCCACTTT CASSLGQYNSPLHF
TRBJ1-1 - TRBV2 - TGTGCCAGCAGTGAGACGGTAGGAGGGAAAGCTTTCTTT CASSETVGGKAFF
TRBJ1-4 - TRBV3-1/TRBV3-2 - TGTGCCAGCAGCCCAGCGGGTGGTGAAAAACTGTTTTTT CASSPAGGEKLFF
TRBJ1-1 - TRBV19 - TGTGCCAGTAGTATCGGGGGTACGGACACTGAAGCTTTCTTT CASSIGGTDTEAFF
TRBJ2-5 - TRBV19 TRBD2 TGTGCCAGTAGTATAGGCGGAGCGGGGGAAGAGACCCAGTACTTC CASSIGGAGEETQYF
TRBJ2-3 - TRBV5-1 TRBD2 TGCGCCAGCAGCTCCAAACGGACTAGCGGGGATGATACGCAGTATTTT CASSSKRTSGDDTQYF
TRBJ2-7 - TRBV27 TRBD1 TGTGCCAGCAGTTTAGTCGGGACAGGGCTCTACGAGCAGTACTTC CASSLVGTGLYEQYF
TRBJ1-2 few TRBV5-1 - TGCGCCAGCAGCTTAGGAGGGTTTGAGGATGGCTACACCTTC CASSLGGFEDGYTF
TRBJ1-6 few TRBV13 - TGTGCCAGCACCTTGCTAGGACAGTATAATTCACCCCTCCACTTT CASTLLGQYNSPLHF
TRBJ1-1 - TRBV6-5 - TGTGCCAGCAGTTACGGGGAGATGATCACTGAAGCTTTCTTT CASSYGEMITEAFF
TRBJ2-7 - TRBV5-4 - TGTGCCAGCAGCTCCAGCTCCTACGAGCAGTACTTC CASSSSSYEQYF
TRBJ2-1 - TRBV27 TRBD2 TGTGCCAGCAGTTTTCTAGCGGGCAATGAGCAGTTCTTC CASSFLAGNEQFF
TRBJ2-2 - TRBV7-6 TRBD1 TGTGCCAGCAGCTCAAGATCTGCCGGGACAGGGTACCCCGGGGAGCTGTTTTTT CASSSRSAGTGYPGELFF
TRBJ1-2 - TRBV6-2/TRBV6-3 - TGTGCCAGCAGTCGGGAACAGGGTAACTATGGCTACACCTTC CASSREQGNYGYTF
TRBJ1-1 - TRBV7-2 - TGTGCCAGCAGCCTCCAGGAGGCTACTGAAGCTTTCTTT CASSLQEATEAFF
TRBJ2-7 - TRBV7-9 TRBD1 TGTGCCAGCAGCTTAAGCGACAGGGACTACGAGCAGTACTTC CASSLSDRDYEQYF
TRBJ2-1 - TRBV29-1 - TGCAGCGTTTACGAGGGGGACAATGAGCAGTTCTTC CSVYEGDNEQFF